These T cell receptor beta chains were read from a single sample in a study of cytomegalovirus exposure and HLA in healthy donors. Measured with immunoSEQ multiplex PCR; TCRdb has only the in-frame clones, and not every one. The sample gives roughly 60,000 clones, roughly nine tenths of which show up once; around 2.2% is in the top ten. Sequencing used PBMCs. The receptors come from a woman aged 25 to 45 in good health and CMV-seronegative. The CDR3 runs from the conserved cysteine through the conserved F or W. D genes are given only for firm matches. Size is stated for part of the rows, as once, few or many counts, or as a class when the clone is expanded.

j_call d_call v_call clone_size cdr3_nt cdr3_aa
TRBJ2-3 . TRBV4-1 . TGCGCCAGCAGCCTTTGGCGCACAGATACGCAGTATTTT CASSLWRTDTQYF
TRBJ1-1 . TRBV2 . TGTGCCAGCAGGGAGGTGAACACTGAAGCTTTCTTT CASREVNTEAFF
TRBJ2-5 . TRBV4-1 . TGCGCCAGCAGCCAAGGGGTACGGGAGAGGTACCAAGAGACCCAGTACTTC CASSQGVRERYQETQYF
TRBJ1-3 . TRBV28 . TGTGCCAGCAGTTTACTGTTTCAGGGGTTTGCTGGAAACACCATATATTTT CASSLLFQGFAGNTIYF
TRBJ2-7 . TRBV30 . TGTGCCTGGAGAAAGCGGGACATTCAGCAGTACTTC CAWRKRDIQQYF
TRBJ2-7 . TRBV6-1 . TGTGCCAGCAGTGAAGAGGCGGGATACCGCAGCGAGCAGTACTTC CASSEEAGYRSEQYF
TRBJ1-4 . TRBV5-6 . TGTGCCAGCAGCTTGATAGGGGCCGGAACTAATGAAAAACTGTTTTTT CASSLIGAGTNEKLFF
TRBJ2-6 . TRBV7-8 . TGTGCCAGCAGCCCCCTGGTCCCCGAGGGCTCTGGGGCCAACGTCCTGACTTTC CASSPLVPEGSGANVLTF
TRBJ1-1 . TRBV9 . TGTGCCAGCAGCGGAGAGGGACACAAGAACACTGAAGCTTTCTTT CASSGEGHKNTEAFF
TRBJ2-7 TRBD2 TRBV19 . TGTGCCAGTAGTTTAGCGGGAGGGATCTACGAGCAGTACTTC CASSLAGGIYEQYF
TRBJ1-4 . TRBV11-2 . TGTGCCAGCAGCCCGCCGGGAACAGGGTACACTAATGAAAAACTGTTTTTT CASSPPGTGYTNEKLFF
TRBJ1-1 . TRBV19 . TGTGCCAGCATGGGGGCCGGTGAAGCTTTCTTT CASMGAGEAFF
TRBJ2-3 . TRBV6-5 . TGTGCCAGCAGTTACAACCCGAGCTACACAGATACGCAGTATTTT CASSYNPSYTDTQYF
TRBJ2-2 TRBD2 TRBV29-1 . TGCAGCGTGGGGAGGGACACCGGGGAGCTGTTTTTT CSVGRDTGELFF
TRBJ2-2 TRBD1 TRBV10-3 . TGTGCCATCAGTGGGACCGGGACAGAGAACACCGGGGAGCTGTTTTTT CAISGTGTENTGELFF
TRBJ1-1 . TRBV30 . TGTGCCTGGAGCGAAGCATACCAGGGGAACACTGAAGCTTTCTTT CAWSEAYQGNTEAFF
TRBJ2-2 . TRBV4-1 . TGCGCCAGCAGCCAAGGAGTTAGAACCGGGGAGCTGTTTTTT CASSQGVRTGELFF
TRBJ2-2 TRBD2 TRBV28 . TGTGCCAGCAGTTCCATCACTAGCGGGAGTGACGGGGAGCTGTTTTTT CASSSITSGSDGELFF
TRBJ2-7 TRBD1 TRBV5-1 . TGCGCCAGCACTACGGGACAGGGGGCCGACGAGCAGTACTTC CASTTGQGADEQYF
TRBJ1-4 TRBD1 TRBV7-9 . TGTGCCAGCAGCCGAAGTCAGGGGGCGGAGGAAAAACTGTTTTTT CASSRSQGAEEKLFF
TRBJ1-1 TRBD1 TRBV28 . TGTGCCAGCAGTCTCCGGGACAGGGGGACTAAAGCTTTCTTT CASSLRDRGTKAFF
TRBJ2-5 . TRBV7-7 . TGTGCCAGCAGCCAAGGGTGGGAGGAGACCCAGTACTTC CASSQGWEETQYF
TRBJ2-4 . TRBV5-4 . TGTGCCAGCAGCCCGGCGGAGCGGTTAGCCAAAAACATTCAGTACTTC CASSPAERLAKNIQYF
TRBJ1-1 TRBD1 TRBV9 . TGTGCCAGCAGCTATTCCGGGACAGATAAGAACACTGAAGCTTTCTTT CASSYSGTDKNTEAFF
TRBJ2-6 . TRBV5-1 . TGCGCCAGCAGCTCGCGGGGGCCGTCTGGGGCCAACGTCCTGACTTTC CASSSRGPSGANVLTF
TRBJ1-3 . TRBV11-2 . TGTGCCAGCAGCTTAGATCGGGGTTCTACCTCCGGAAACACCATATATTTT CASSLDRGSTSGNTIYF
TRBJ1-2 TRBD1 TRBV4-1 . TGCGCCAGCAGCCAACCGGACAGGGGGACGTATGGCTACACCTTC CASSQPDRGTYGYTF
TRBJ2-7 . TRBV21-1 . TGTGCCAGCAGCGCCTATTCAAGGACTAGCGGGAGCTACGAGCAGTACTTC CASSAYSRTSGSYEQYF
TRBJ2-7 . TRBV19 . TGTGATTCGCAGGGGGGACACGAGCAGTACTTC CDSQGGHEQYF
TRBJ2-5 TRBD2 TRBV5-6 . TGTGCCAGCAGCTTTTCGGGAGGGGCCCAAGAGACCCAGTACTTC CASSFSGGAQETQYF
TRBJ2-4 . TRBV6-5 . TGTGCCAGCAGTTGGGGCCAGGTGGGAGCCAAAAACATTCAGTACTTC CASSWGQVGAKNIQYF
TRBJ1-1 . TRBV18 . TGTGCCAGCTCAGCGGTTCCCACTGAAGCTTTCTTT CASSAVPTEAFF
TRBJ2-1 . TRBV4-2 . TGTGCCAGCAGCCAAGATGGAACTAGACCGTTCTTC CASSQDGTRPFF
TRBJ1-2 . TRBV7-9 . TGTGCCAGCAGCTTAGTCACGATTAGTTATGGCTACACCTTC CASSLVTISYGYTF
TRBJ2-3 . TRBV7-7 . TGTGCTAGCAGCTTTAGTCCAGGGACTGGCGATACGCAGTATTTT CASSFSPGTGDTQYF
TRBJ1-1 . TRBV7-9 few TGTGCCAGCAGCTTATGGGTCGCCAGGGGCGCTGAAGCTTTCTTT CASSLWVARGAEAFF
TRBJ2-3 . TRBV7-9 . TGTGCCAGCAGCTTATCGATGTCTGCGGCAGATACGCAGTATTTT CASSLSMSAADTQYF
TRBJ1-4 . TRBV7-9 . TGTGCCAGCAGCTTAGATATTGGCGAAAAACTGTTTTTT CASSLDIGEKLFF
TRBJ2-3 TRBD2 TRBV6-5 . TGTGCCAGCAGATGGACTAGCGGGAACTCAGATACGCAGTATTTT CASRWTSGNSDTQYF
TRBJ2-2 TRBD1 TRBV10-1 . TGCGCCAGCAGTGGGGGTTCTCCCCGACAGGGGCCCACCGGGGAGCTGTTTTTT CASSGGSPRQGPTGELFF
TRBJ2-5 TRBD2 TRBV9 . TGTGCCAGCAGCGTAGCGGGGGGGGAGGAGACCCAGTACTTC CASSVAGGEETQYF
TRBJ2-4 . TRBV9 . TGTGCCAGCAGCGGAGGTCCGGAGGGCGTAGAAAACATTCAGTACTTC CASSGGPEGVENIQYF
TRBJ2-6 . TRBV4-3 few TGCGCCAGCAGTCGATCAGGAGGGGCCGGGGCCAACGTCCTGACTTTC CASSRSGGAGANVLTF
TRBJ1-3 . TRBV19 few TGTGCCAGTAGTTCCATCGGGGTCCCTGGAAACACCATATATTTT CASSSIGVPGNTIYF
TRBJ2-3 . TRBV7-9 . TGTGCCAGCAGCTTAGCAGGGGCGGATACGCAGTATTTT CASSLAGADTQYF
TRBJ1-5 TRBD1 TRBV27 . TGTGCCAGCAGATCTGGACAGGGAGGGCAGCCCCAGCATTTT CASRSGQGGQPQHF
TRBJ2-5 TRBD2 TRBV10-2 . TGCGCCAGCAAGACGGGAGGCGGCGAGACCCAGTACTTC CASKTGGGETQYF
TRBJ2-2 . TRBV9 . TGTGCCAGCAGCTTACAGGGTTTCGACGGGGAGCTGTTTTTT CASSLQGFDGELFF
TRBJ1-1 TRBD1 TRBV28 once TGTGCCAGCTCTCCCCCACAGGGGGCGATGAACACTGAAGCTTTCTTT CASSPPQGAMNTEAFF
TRBJ1-1 . TRBV6-5 once TGTGCCAGCAGCTGGGGGGGTTCGGAGAACACTGAAGCTTTCTTT CASSWGGSENTEAFF
TRBJ2-7 TRBD1 TRBV25-1 once TGTGCCAGCCGGGACAGGGGTTACGAGCAGTACTTC CASRDRGYEQYF
TRBJ1-1 . TRBV11-2 . TGTGCCAGCAGCTTAGAACAGGGAAGGTTAGACACTGAAGCTTTCTTT CASSLEQGRLDTEAFF
TRBJ2-7 TRBD1 TRBV28 . TGTGCCAGCGAAGGACAGGGGCACTCCGCCTACGAGCAGTACTTC CASEGQGHSAYEQYF
TRBJ2-1 . TRBV19 . TGTGCCAGTAGTATAAGGCGAGGTGAGCAGTTCTTC CASSIRRGEQFF
TRBJ2-1 TRBD2 TRBV10-1 . TGCGCCAGCAGTGAGGGACTAGCAGATGAGCAGTTCTTC CASSEGLADEQFF
TRBJ2-5 TRBD1 TRBV7-3 . TGTGCCAGCAGCCCCGGACAGGCATTACAAGAGACCCAGTACTTC CASSPGQALQETQYF